This T cell receptor beta chain is from a study of cytomegalovirus exposure and HLA in healthy donors. The CDR3 extends over 14 amino acids. From germline, CDR1 is MNHNS and CDR2 SASEGT. V shed 8 bases, J shed 4 bases, and the junction held 7 bases outside the gene matches. Worth noting for this clone: Other DNA sequences in this specimen translate into the identical CDR3.

It was with 60 Vbeta and 13 Jbeta primers that the PCR ran. Generated by immunoSEQ multiplex PCR, the TCRdb table keeps only in-frame clones and is missing some. The table includes some 150,000 clones, roughly 89% detected once. This chain links TRBV6-1 with TRBJ2-3, with TRBD1 matching over 9 bases. The specimen was PBMCs. This clonotype was obtained from a woman in her twenties or thirties in good health and CMV-seronegative. DNA for the CDR3: TGTGCCAGCTCCGGGACAGGGTTGTCAGATACGCAGTATTTT. It codes for CASSGTGLSDTQYF.